What follows is one TCR beta chain and its context. Its target is unknown. The sample originates from a study of shared clonotypes between healthy human individuals. Whole-study results and caveats: When compared with the clonotypes that were shared by all four sorted-subset donors, the non-shared clonotypes turned out to have lower generation probabilities.

Original processing methods: There were no quality scores in the junction-only immunoSEQ sequences, so filtering differed. Produced via immunoSEQ multiplex PCR; TCRdb's table is partial and in-frame only. That table is the source of V, J and clone size, and D and trimming were worked out from the DNA. Here the sample spans hundreds of thousands of clones, around 72% being singletons. The TCR sequence derives from a woman aged 25 to 39 in good health. The sample taken for sequencing was memory CD4+ T cells sorted from blood. Sample subset: CD45RA-negative fraction.

CDR3 sequence reads: CASSLNTQGLARNEQFF. The CDR3 DNA reads TGTGCCAGCAGCTTGAATACCCAGGGACTAGCGAGGAATGAGCAGTTCTTC. The chain carries TRBV7-9 and TRBJ2-1; 10 bases match TRBD2. CDR1 is SEHNR, CDR2 FQNEAQ, per germline (reference sequence). This CDR3 has 17 residues. The V gene end was trimmed by 3 bases and the J gene end by 7 bases; junction bases not matched to a gene: 12. The complete variable domain, with remaining parts taken from reference TRBV7-9 and TRBJ2-1, reads DTGVSQNPRHKITKRGQNVTFRCDPISEHNRLYWYRQTLGQGPEFLTYFQNEAQLEKSRLLSDRFSAERPKGSFSTLEIQRTEQGDSAMYLCASSLNTQGLARNEQFFGPGTRLTVL.